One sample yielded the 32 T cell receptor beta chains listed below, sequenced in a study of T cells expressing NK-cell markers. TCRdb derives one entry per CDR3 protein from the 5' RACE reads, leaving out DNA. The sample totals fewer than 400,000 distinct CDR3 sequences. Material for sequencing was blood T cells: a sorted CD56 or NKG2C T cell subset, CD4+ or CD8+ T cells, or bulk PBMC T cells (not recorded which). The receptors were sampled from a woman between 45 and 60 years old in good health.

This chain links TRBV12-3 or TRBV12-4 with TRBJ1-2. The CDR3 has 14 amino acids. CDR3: CASSLRGTSNGYTF.

CDR3: CATSDRLTGELFF. The gene calls are TRBV24-1 and TRBJ2-2. CDR3 length equals 13 residues. Germline CDR1 reads KGHDR; CDR2 reads SFDVKD.

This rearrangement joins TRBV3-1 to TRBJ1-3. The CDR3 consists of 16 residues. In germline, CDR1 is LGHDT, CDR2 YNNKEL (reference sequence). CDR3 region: CASSQSPQHLGNTIYF.

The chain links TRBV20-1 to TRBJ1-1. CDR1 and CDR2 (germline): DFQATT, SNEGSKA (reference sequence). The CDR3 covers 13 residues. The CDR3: CSASPSFNTEAFF.

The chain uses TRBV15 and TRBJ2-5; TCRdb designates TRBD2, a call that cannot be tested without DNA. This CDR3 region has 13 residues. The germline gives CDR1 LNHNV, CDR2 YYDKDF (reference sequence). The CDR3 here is CATRSSGPETQYF.

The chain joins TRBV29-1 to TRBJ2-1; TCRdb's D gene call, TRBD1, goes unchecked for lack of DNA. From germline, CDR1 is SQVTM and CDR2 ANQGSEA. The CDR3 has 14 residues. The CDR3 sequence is CSVTGTGGLDEQFF.

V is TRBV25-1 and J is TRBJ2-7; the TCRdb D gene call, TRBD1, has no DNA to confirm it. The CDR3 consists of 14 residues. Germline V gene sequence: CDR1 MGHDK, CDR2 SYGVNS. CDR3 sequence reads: CASSESGQFVEQYF.

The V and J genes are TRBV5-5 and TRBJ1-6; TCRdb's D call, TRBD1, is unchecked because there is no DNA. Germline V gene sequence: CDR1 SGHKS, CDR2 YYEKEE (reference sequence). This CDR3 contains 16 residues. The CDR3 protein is CASSPRDISYNSPLHF. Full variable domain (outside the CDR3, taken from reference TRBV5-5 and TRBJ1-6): DAGVTQSPTHLIKTRGQQVTLRCSPISGHKSVSWYQQVLGQGPQFIFQYYEKEERGRGNFPDRFSARQFPNYSSELNVNALLLGDSALYLCASSPRDISYNSPLHFGNGTRLTVT.

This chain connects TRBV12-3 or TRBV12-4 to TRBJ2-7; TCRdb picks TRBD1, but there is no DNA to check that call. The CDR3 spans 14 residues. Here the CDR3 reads CASSPNLGGYEQYF.

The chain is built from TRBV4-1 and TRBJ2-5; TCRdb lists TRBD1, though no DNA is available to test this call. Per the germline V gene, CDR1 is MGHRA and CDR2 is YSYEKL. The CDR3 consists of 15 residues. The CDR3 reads CASSQDHRGEETQYF.

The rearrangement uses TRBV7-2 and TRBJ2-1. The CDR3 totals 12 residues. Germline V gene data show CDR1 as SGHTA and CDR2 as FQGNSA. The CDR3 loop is CASSLDGLSRFF. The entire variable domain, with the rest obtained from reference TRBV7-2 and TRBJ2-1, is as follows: GAGVSQSPSNKVTEKGKDVELRCDPISGHTALYWYRQSLGQGLEFLIYFQGNSAPDKSGLPSDRFSAERTGGSVSTLTIQRTQQEDSAVYLCASSLDGLSRFFGPGTRLTVL.

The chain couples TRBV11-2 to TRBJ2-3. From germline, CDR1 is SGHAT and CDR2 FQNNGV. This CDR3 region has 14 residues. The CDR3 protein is CASSPTIGTDTQYF.

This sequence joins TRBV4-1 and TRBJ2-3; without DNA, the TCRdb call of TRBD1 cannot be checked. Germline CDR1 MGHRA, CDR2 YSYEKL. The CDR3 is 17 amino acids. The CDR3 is CASSQNDREMVADTQYF.

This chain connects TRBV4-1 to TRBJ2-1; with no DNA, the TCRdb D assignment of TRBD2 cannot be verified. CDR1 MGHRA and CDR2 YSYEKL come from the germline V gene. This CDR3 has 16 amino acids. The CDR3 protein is CASSQDRTSGRGEQFF.

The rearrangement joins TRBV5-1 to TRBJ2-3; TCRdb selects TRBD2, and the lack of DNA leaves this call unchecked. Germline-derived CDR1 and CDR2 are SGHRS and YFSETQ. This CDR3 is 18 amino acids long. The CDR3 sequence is CASSLLPSGDTSTDTQYF.

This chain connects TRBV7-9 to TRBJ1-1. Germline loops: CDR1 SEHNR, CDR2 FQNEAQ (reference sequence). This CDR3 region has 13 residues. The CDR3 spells CASSFSENTEAFF.

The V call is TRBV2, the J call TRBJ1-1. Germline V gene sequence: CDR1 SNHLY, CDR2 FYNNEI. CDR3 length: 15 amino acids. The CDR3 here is CASSEALWGIAEAFF.

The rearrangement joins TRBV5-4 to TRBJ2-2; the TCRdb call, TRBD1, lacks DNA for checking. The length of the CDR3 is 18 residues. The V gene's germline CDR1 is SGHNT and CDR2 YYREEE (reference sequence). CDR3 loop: CASSPFYGTSMNTGELFF.

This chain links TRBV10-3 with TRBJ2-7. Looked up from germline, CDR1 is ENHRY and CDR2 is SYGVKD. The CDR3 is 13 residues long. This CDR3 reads CAISVEEYYEQYF.

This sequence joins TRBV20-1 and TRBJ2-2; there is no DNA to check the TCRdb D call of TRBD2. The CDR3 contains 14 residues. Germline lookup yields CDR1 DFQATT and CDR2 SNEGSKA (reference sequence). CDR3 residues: CSARRQGTAGELFF.

The CDR3 sequence: CASSFGVADTEAFF. The gene calls are TRBV25-1 and TRBJ1-1. The CDR3 runs 14 residues. The germline CDR1 and CDR2 sequences are MGHDK and SYGVNS.

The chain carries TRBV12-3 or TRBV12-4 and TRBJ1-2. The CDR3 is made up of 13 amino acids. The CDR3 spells CASTNYGVYGYTF.

Here the CDR3 reads CASSLGQQGSEQFF. This chain links TRBV5-1 with TRBJ2-1; as DNA is missing, the TRBD1 call by TCRdb cannot be tested. The germline gives CDR1 SGHRS, CDR2 YFSETQ. This CDR3 has 14 amino acids.

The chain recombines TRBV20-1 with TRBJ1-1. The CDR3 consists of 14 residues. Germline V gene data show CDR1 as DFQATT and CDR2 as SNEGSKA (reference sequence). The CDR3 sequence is CSAASDGLNTEAFF.

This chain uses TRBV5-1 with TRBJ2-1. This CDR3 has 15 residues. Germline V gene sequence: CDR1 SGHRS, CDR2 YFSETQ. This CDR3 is CASSLPGVPYNEQFF.

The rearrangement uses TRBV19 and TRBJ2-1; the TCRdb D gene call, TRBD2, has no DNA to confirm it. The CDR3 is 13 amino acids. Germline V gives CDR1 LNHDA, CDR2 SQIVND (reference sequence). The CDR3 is CASSTGLVNEQFF.

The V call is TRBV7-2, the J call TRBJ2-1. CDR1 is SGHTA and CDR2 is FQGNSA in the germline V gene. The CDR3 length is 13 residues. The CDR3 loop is CASSAGLSNEQFF.

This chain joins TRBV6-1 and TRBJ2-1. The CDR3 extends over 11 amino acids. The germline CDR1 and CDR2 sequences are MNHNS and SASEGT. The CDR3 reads CASRVFNEQFF.

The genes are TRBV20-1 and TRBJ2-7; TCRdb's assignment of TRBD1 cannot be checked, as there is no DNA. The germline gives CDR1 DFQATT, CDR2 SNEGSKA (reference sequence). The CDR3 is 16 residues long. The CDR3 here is CSARDRLTGLFDEQYF.

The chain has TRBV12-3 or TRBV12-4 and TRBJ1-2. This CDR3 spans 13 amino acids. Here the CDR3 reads CASNLGGLDGYTF.

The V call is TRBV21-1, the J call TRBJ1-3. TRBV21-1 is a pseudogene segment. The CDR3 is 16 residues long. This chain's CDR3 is CASSKDNCYSGNTIYF.

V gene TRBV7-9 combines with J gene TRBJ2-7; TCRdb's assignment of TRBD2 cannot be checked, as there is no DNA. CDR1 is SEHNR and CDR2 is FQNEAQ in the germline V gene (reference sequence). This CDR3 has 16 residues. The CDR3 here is CASSRTSGRSSYEQYF.